The rows below give T cell receptor beta chains drawn from one sample of a study of T cells after yellow fever vaccination. TCRdb itself ran the 5' RACE reads through MiXCR, one entry per CDR3 protein. The sample yields about 260,000 distinct CDR3 sequences, around 4.9% seen once. The starting material was CD4+ T cells sorted from PBMCs, obtained on the day of the yellow fever booster vaccination. Receptors originate from a man between 18 and 35 years old who received the YFV17D yellow fever vaccine. Both conserved end residues are part of each CDR3. Each record gives: D gene, clone size, V gene, J gene, CDR3 protein, CDR3 DNA. D genes are given only for firm matches. Some rows have no size entry. The others give once, few or many, or a class for an expanded clone.

TRBD1	NA	TRBV4-2	TRBJ2-2	CASSHAKGAGELFF	TGTGCCAGCAGCCATGCCAAGGGGGCAGGGGAGCTGTTTTTT
NA	many	TRBV6-1	TRBJ1-5	CASSPGLPQGQPQHF	TGTGCCAGCAGTCCGGGGCTCCCCCAAGGTCAGCCCCAGCATTTT
NA	many	TRBV5-1	TRBJ2-7	CASSLASNPPGQYF	TGCGCCAGCAGCTTGGCATCCAATCCCCCCGGGCAGTACTTC
NA	NA	TRBV3-1	TRBJ1-1	CASSQGVFGNTEAFF	TGTGCCAGCAGCCAAGGAGTTTTCGGGAACACTGAAGCTTTCTTT
TRBD1	few	TRBV20-1	TRBJ1-4	CSARRGQGNEKLFF	TGCAGTGCTAGACGGGGACAGGGTAATGAAAAACTGTTTTTT
NA	NA	TRBV9	TRBJ1-6	CASSVDAGLNSPLHF	TGTGCCAGCAGCGTAGACGCGGGATTGAATTCACCCCTCCACTTT
NA	few	TRBV11-3	TRBJ2-3	CASSTFGRVTDTQYF	TGTGCCAGCAGCACGTTCGGACGAGTCACAGATACGCAGTATTTT
NA	many	TRBV12-3/TRBV12-4	TRBJ1-2	CASRPGSNYGYTF	TGTGCCAGCAGACCGGGATCTAACTATGGCTACACCTTC
NA	few	TRBV12-3/TRBV12-4	TRBJ1-1	CASSAGQTEAFF	TGTGCCAGCAGTGCCGGACAGACTGAAGCTTTCTTT
NA	NA	TRBV7-6	TRBJ2-5	CASSFERQETQYF	TGTGCCAGCAGCTTTGAGCGGCAAGAGACCCAGTACTTC
TRBD1	few	TRBV20-1	TRBJ2-4	CSARHRDNRGNIQYF	TGCAGTGCTAGACATCGGGACAACAGGGGAAACATTCAGTACTTC
NA	many	TRBV12-3/TRBV12-4	TRBJ2-7	CASSLGALTESVEQYF	TGTGCCAGCAGTTTGGGGGCGTTGACTGAATCTGTCGAGCAGTACTTC
TRBD1	many	TRBV6-5	TRBJ1-2	CASRTGTGQGYTF	TGTGCCAGCAGAACCGGGACAGGGCAAGGCTACACCTTC
TRBD1	NA	TRBV7-2	TRBJ1-1	CASSRTGGRKDMNTEAFF	TGTGCCAGCAGCAGGACAGGGGGCCGTAAAGACATGAACACTGAAGCTTTCTTT
TRBD1	many	TRBV5-1	TRBJ2-5	CASSLAGQGGETQYF	TGCGCCAGCAGCTTGGCCGGACAGGGCGGGGAGACCCAGTACTTC
TRBD2	NA	TRBV5-1	TRBJ2-5	CASSYGTSEETQYF	TGCGCCAGCAGCTATGGGACTAGCGAAGAGACCCAGTACTTC
TRBD1	few	TRBV3-1	TRBJ1-6	CASSQNSGQGFRSPLHF	TGTGCCAGCAGCCAGAATTCGGGACAGGGGTTTCGGTCACCCCTCCACTTT
NA	NA	TRBV4-1	TRBJ2-5	CASSQVGLSETQYF	TGCGCCAGCAGCCAAGTAGGTCTTTCAGAGACCCAGTACTTC
NA	NA	TRBV4-1	TRBJ2-2	CASSQAAGLYTGELFF	TGCGCCAGCAGCCAAGCAGCCGGACTTTACACCGGGGAGCTGTTTTTT
NA	few	TRBV12-3/TRBV12-4	TRBJ1-4	CASRRGYGEKLFF	TGTGCCAGCAGGAGGGGATATGGGGAAAAACTGTTTTTT
NA	few	TRBV19	TRBJ2-1	CASSMEGFPYNEQFF	TGTGCCAGTAGTATGGAGGGATTCCCCTACAATGAGCAGTTCTTC
TRBD1	few	TRBV5-1	TRBJ1-4	CASSRQGWDDEKLFF	TGCGCCAGCAGCCGACAGGGGTGGGATGATGAAAAACTGTTTTTT
TRBD1	few	TRBV12-3/TRBV12-4	TRBJ1-5	CASSLVLGTGNQPQHF	TGTGCCAGCAGTTTAGTGCTCGGGACAGGCAATCAGCCCCAGCATTTT
TRBD1	many	TRBV29-1	TRBJ2-7	CSVGWDRGNEQYF	TGCAGCGTTGGATGGGACAGGGGGAACGAGCAGTACTTC
TRBD1	many	TRBV4-1	TRBJ1-4	CASSRGDRDEEKLFF	TGCGCCAGCAGCCGAGGGGACAGGGATGAAGAAAAACTGTTTTTT
NA	few	TRBV29-1	TRBJ1-2	CSVERVPGTSSGYTF	TGCAGCGTTGAAAGGGTGCCAGGGACCTCATCTGGCTACACCTTC
TRBD1	NA	TRBV6-5	TRBJ2-3	CASRGGQGTDTQYF	TGTGCCAGCAGGGGGGGACAGGGCACAGATACGCAGTATTTT
NA	NA	TRBV5-1	TRBJ1-5	CASSLGARDGNQPQHF	TGCGCCAGCAGCTTGGGCGCTCGGGACGGGAATCAGCCCCAGCATTTT
NA	few	TRBV2	TRBJ1-1	CASSEGINTEAFF	TGTGCCAGCAGTGAAGGGATTAACACTGAAGCTTTCTTT
TRBD1	many	TRBV20-1	TRBJ1-1	CSAIDRDRGTAEAFF	TGCAGTGCTATAGACAGAGACAGGGGTACTGCTGAAGCTTTCTTT
NA	NA	TRBV6-4	TRBJ2-3	CASSYEYTDTQYF	TGTGCCAGCAGTTACGAGTACACAGATACGCAGTATTTT